This T cell receptor (beta chain) was documented in a study of cytomegalovirus exposure and HLA in healthy donors (dated by TCRdb to 2017 to 2019). A note on the overall study: In an earlier analysis of 587 of the donors, approximately 300 Gb of sequence data and some 100 million unique TCR beta sequences from about 180 million T cells were reported. An early release covering about 600 HLA-typed donors comprised around 300 gigabases of sequencing data and 85 million or so unique TCR sequences. The genetic ancestry cluster associated with self-reported Caucasian donors included about 84% of the approximately 400 genotyped donors. The study was designed to test whether signatures of past pathogen exposure could be identified by cataloging public T cell receptors. Using immunosequencing, the study profiled T cell repertoires from fewer than 850 subjects and related those repertoires to cytomegalovirus serostatus. In addition to the first cohort of 666 subjects, a separate validation cohort of some 120 different subjects was used. High-throughput TCR immunosequencing, statistical association of individual TCRs with disease status, and machine learning were combined to predict cytomegalovirus infection status. A later analysis re-examined previously published TCR beta repertoires from 600 to 700 donors and added high-resolution HLA genotyping to investigate patterns of TCR occurrence. In the later analysis, no new phenotypic data were used to find candidate immune exposures; instead, reliance was placed on TCR beta sequences and their occurrence across donors. In an earlier analysis of 587 of the donors, high-throughput TCR beta sequencing was used to judge whether each TCR beta V gene segment behaved as functional or pseudogenic. Donor age, sex, ethnicity and CMV serostatus were compiled together with the repertoire data. A later genetic analysis used genome-wide SNP genotypes for about 60% of the roughly 670 donors, treating that subset as a discovery cohort. All discovery cohort repertoires had been generated using a single sequencing platform. Both class I and class II loci were covered by HLA typing, at four-digit resolution. The number of donors typed differed by locus, with about 629-630 for A, B, C, DRB1 and DQB1, roughly 520 for DQA1, some 570 for DPA1, and around 430 for DPB1. A handful of DR-DQ haplotypes were handled as single units for association and clustering because linkage in the cohort was strong. On average, roughly 240,000 unique TCR beta nucleotide sequences were sequenced per donor among a few hundred genotyped donors of the cohort, with about 17% of those sequences being non-productive.

The table lists this clone with a few counts. Its antigen is currently not known. Per-nucleotide qualities are absent, and no much larger clonotype sits a single base away. The method was the immunoSEQ multiplex PCR assay. For the multiplex PCR, a mixture combining 60 forward primers for TCR Vbeta segments and 13 reverse primers for TCR Jbeta segments was used. The CDR3 region of rearranged TCR beta genes was amplified from genomic DNA with a multiplex PCR assay. On the Illumina HiSeq System, the amplified TCR beta libraries were sequenced as 87-base-pair reads. Turning to the authors' computational methods: Across the 700 or so repertoires, a later analysis counted some 80 million unique TCR beta chains, about 10 million of which were shared by at least two donors. Raw reads were error-corrected and collapsed into unique sequences by a nearest-neighbor algorithm in which closely related sequences were merged to remove PCR and sequencing errors. To assign V, D and J gene segments, CDR3 sequences were aligned to IMGT reference sequences. For a sequence to be retained, at least a six-nucleotide match to both a V gene segment and a J gene segment was required. Rearrangements were called productive when the CDR3 lacked stop codons and stayed in frame with V and J; all others were non-productive. Following IMGT convention, CDR3 was defined as the stretch from the second conserved V-encoded cysteine to the conserved J-encoded phenylalanine. The earlier analysis of 450 to 750 of the donors excluded any sequence lacking an unambiguous match to a single V gene segment. An earlier analysis of some 610 of the donors called V segments functional above 56.7% productive rearrangements and segregating when the between-donor standard deviation exceeded 5%. A statistical classification framework was built for diagnosing cytomegalovirus status from the catalog of TCR beta chain sequences. A later analysis assigned V and J genes by comparing TCR nucleotide sequences with IMGT/GENE-DB human TR gene sequences. In a later analysis, CDR3 sequences and most-parsimonious VDJ recombination scenarios were assigned using the TCRdist pipeline. A later analysis defined each TCR beta chain by its CDR3 amino acid sequence plus V-gene family, and excluded reads lacking a unique V-gene family. To address suspected cross-contamination and a sequencing artifact, a later analysis removed around 600 highly shared, low-generation-probability nucleotide sequences. For each public chain, a later analysis derived a clonal expansion index from normalized ranks of inferred template counts within each repertoire. A later analysis computed generation probabilities with a VDJ recombination model fitted to out-of-frame rearrangements, and checked the results against IGoR. In a later analysis, TCR-TCR, TCR-HLA and TCR-CMV co-occurrence was scored with hypergeometric tests, and a repertoire-size bias correction was applied to TCR pairs. False discovery rates were estimated in a later analysis by permuting HLA or CMV assignments 20 times. In a later analysis, co-occurring TCRs were grouped using DBSCAN, and TCRdist sequence similarity was added for clustering within HLA-allele-positive subsets. Repertoires with fewer than 30,000 or more than 120,000 public chains were left out of co-occurrence clustering, as were about five repertoires with anomalous nucleotide sharing. TCRdb re-hosts the immuneACCESS table, in-frame sequences only. Its copies lack some clones; in the studies checked, an unresolved V gene accounts for under half of them, and the cause for the rest is not known. The V and J calls and the clone size are those of that table, but D and trimming were determined from the DNA. The sample data list 85,000 to 130,000 clones, and around 10% of these were observed just once. Jointly, the top ten make up 5.8% of the sample.

In total, approximately 700 healthy bone marrow donors made up the cohort. All cohort members were sampled while nominally healthy, although unrecorded immune exposures were likely present. The donor was CMV seropositive and was included in the group of some 290 seropositive cohort members. Each donor provided a peripheral blood sample, and peripheral blood mononuclear cells were used for TCR beta sequencing. Genomic DNA was extracted from the blood cell samples with the Qiagen DNeasy Blood Extraction Kit. The investigation overall reported the following: A group of highly shared sequence variants was considered likely to be a technical artifact of the sequencing pipeline. A later genetic analysis associated a missense DCLRE1C variant with V-gene and J-gene trimming of TCR beta chains, and an independent cohort replicated the association. At a false discovery rate of 0.05, a later analysis linked fewer than 20,000 TCR beta sequences to specific HLA alleles. In the study, approximately 150 TCR beta chains were listed as associated with cytomegalovirus. Assigning TCR associations to individual alleles was difficult when HLA alleles, especially DR and DQ, strongly co-occurred. Three of the identified cytomegalovirus-associated TCR beta chains were confirmed in vitro to be specific for cytomegalovirus antigens. An earlier analysis of some 590 of the donors showed that most TCR beta V segments appeared in productive rearrangements either about 87% or about 30% of the time, which broadly matched IMGT annotations. Immune exposure information for the cohort was limited to CMV serostatus. A further reported finding was that TCR beta sequences accurately predicted the HLA-A and HLA-B alleles for most subjects in the first cohort. Because counts were too low, roughly 17 rarely observed V segments, including chromosome 9 orphons, were left out of the earlier analysis of 500 to 750 of the donors. Only TCR beta chains were sequenced in this cohort, and the absence of alpha or paired-chain data limited detectable features. In a later analysis, several top co-occurrence clusters were reported to appear linked to parvovirus B19, influenza, CMV and Epstein-Barr virus. In both the original and validation cohorts, the classifier was reported to diagnose cytomegalovirus status with high specificity and sensitivity. Most CMV-associated TCR beta chains appeared to be HLA-restricted in a later analysis, and the HLA associations seemed to be driven largely by CMV exposure. The presence/absence analyses assumed that sequencing depth was roughly uniform across donors, and that assumption may not be true. It was suggested by the authors that the approach could potentially be generalized to other disease states and immunological phenotypes. Some IMGT-functional V segments, including TRBV6-2 and TRBV6-3, could not be told apart with the 87-base-pair reads, so those segments were excluded. Linkage disequilibrium might explain the correlated functional status among segregating V segments, but an unknown experimental factor could not be ruled out. Across donors, most TCR sequences were observed very rarely, whereas some public TCRs were present in many individuals. In a later analysis, the rate of TCR association differed among HLA loci, with DRB1 alleles having the most associated TCRs and HLA-C alleles having the fewest. Because HLA typing was unavailable for some donors at each locus, only the typed subset was used in association tests. In a later genetic analysis, fewer N-insertions in productive TCRs were reported among donors in an Asian-associated ancestry cluster than the approximately 710-donor mean. A later analysis found that HLA-associated TCR beta chains were more clonally expanded and had lower generation probabilities than equally common non-associated chains.

The CDR3 spans 18 residues, from the cysteine through the phenylalanine. Only the CDR3 portion is preserved as DNA: 54 bases, with reading frame beginning at the first base. Trimming accounts for 0 bases at V and 4 bases at J, while the number of junction bases matched to no gene is 10. CDR1 and CDR2 (SQVTM, ANQGSEA) derive from the germline V gene. The sequence derives from a man aged 35 to 55 in good health and CMV-seropositive. Source material: PBMCs. Here the chain combines TRBV29-1 and TRBJ2-6; 9 central bases correspond to TRBD1. CDR3 protein: CSVEDLGQGLRGANVLTF. In nucleotide form, the sequence is TGCAGCGTTGAAGATTTAGGACAGGGGTTACGGGGGGCCAACGTCCTGACTTTC.